This T cell receptor beta chain was documented in a study of regulatory T cells in long-lasting Graves disease. Points from the study as a whole: Favored gene segments in persistent disease were TRBV28, TRBJ1-2 and TRBJ2-5.

CDR1 and CDR2 (germline): LGHDT, YNNKEL (reference sequence). This CDR3 is 14 amino acids long. The V gene lost 2 bases and the J gene lost 9 bases, with 16 bases spanning the gap. The sample's time point: newly diagnosed GD, antithyroid drugs for less than 3 months. Extracted RNA from PBMCs served as the source of the TCR library. The peripheral blood volume drawn was about 9 milliliters, and it was collected into EDTA tubes. This clonotype was seen repeatedly, ten times or more. Its antigen is unidentified. Researchers made TCR beta libraries by using iRepertoire HTBI primers and running Arm-PCR on CDR3 regions. TCRdb ran MiXCR on the multiplex PCR reads and lists one entry per CDR3 protein. The sample consists of 360,000 or so distinct CDR3 sequences, about a sixth of them appearing once. In addition, the sample was reused for a study of T cells in Graves' hyperthyroidism and ophthalmopathy. From that paper: During a first-round RT-PCR of the TCR CDR3, the HTBI primer set was used. Ophthalmopathy and stable hyperthyroidism were separated by a 13 V-J model.

This sample comprised peripheral blood mononuclear cells (PBMCs), obtained at new diagnosis, from a patient treated with antithyroid drugs. This receptor was taken from a woman younger than 30 with Graves disease. The chain has TRBV3-1 and TRBJ1-1; D gene unclear. DNA for the CDR3: TGTGCCAGCAGCCAATCCCTGGTCGCGGGAAAAGCTTTCTTT. Its translation is CASSQSLVAGKAFF.